This T cell receptor (beta chain) was identified in a study of control samples from healthy donors and cancer patients. The table came from immunoSEQ multiplex PCR; TCRdb's copy has only in-frame clones and leaves some out. Here the sample spans roughly 130,000 clones, 90% being singletons. From germline, CDR1 is SGHNT and CDR2 YENEEA. J lost 2 bases, V lost 0 bases, and 12 bases had no gene match. The CDR3 runs 19 residues. V usage is TRBV11-3 and J usage is TRBJ2-1; 8 positions agree with TRBD1. Sequenced material: blood. The source of this sequence is a man aged 18-30 years in good health. In DNA, the CDR3 is TGTGCCAGCAGCTTAGAGGGAGTGAGAACAGGGGGTCCCTACAATGAGCAGTTCTTC. Translated: CASSLEGVRTGGPYNEQFF.